This T cell receptor (beta chain) is drawn from a study of cytomegalovirus exposure and HLA in healthy donors. Overall study: Of several hundred genotyped donors, around 80% grouped in the Caucasian-associated ancestry cluster.

Nominally healthy donors were sampled, though unrecorded immune exposures were likely. With regard to this clone: Its antigen is unidentified.

Primers included in the PCR were 60 Vbeta and 13 Jbeta primers. Profiled with immunoSEQ multiplex PCR; TCRdb holds only in-frame clones, not every one. The sample shows over 60,000 clones, more than 75% of them seen only once. Study-level findings and limits: Reports credit the classifier with highly specific, highly sensitive diagnosis of cytomegalovirus status. Presence/absence analyses supposed approximately even sequencing depth among donors.

V lost 6 bases and J lost 9; bases outside the gene matches: 10. This CDR3 is built from 14 residues. Germline assignment: CDR1 GTSNPN and CDR2 SVGIG (reference sequence). This sequence joins TRBV30 and TRBJ2-1, with 11 nucleotides matching TRBD2. Sequenced sample: PBMCs. This receptor was identified in a man between 18 and 35 years old in good health and CMV-seronegative. The CDR3 protein is CACNSGGAFVEQFF. The DNA for the CDR3 is TGTGCCTGTAATAGCGGGGGGGCCTTTGTTGAGCAGTTCTTC.